This TCR beta chain was captured by sequencing in a study of shared clonotypes between healthy human individuals. This CDR3 spans 16 amino acids. Germline CDR1 SGHTS, CDR2 YDEGEE. The V gene lost 1 base and the J gene lost 0 bases, with 12 bases spanning the gap. Clones were read by immunoSEQ multiplex PCR, and TCRdb kept only the in-frame ones, dropping some. Altogether about half a million clones are present, around 80% being singletons, with the ten largest covering 9.5% to 15%. The sequenced sample was PBMCs. The TCR was taken from a woman between 40 and 50 years old in good health. Some clones in this sample may be carry-over from other donors' samples. The chain has TRBV5-8 and TRBJ2-3; weak D call: TRBD1 (6 bases). DNA of the CDR3: TGTGCCAGCAGCTTGCATGGACAGCCGAGCACAGATACGCAGTATTTT. As protein: CASSLHGQPSTDTQYF.